The 7 T cell receptor beta chains below were found in one sample sequenced in a study of shared clonotypes between healthy human individuals (dated by TCRdb to the early 2020s). Receptor libraries were prepared by the immunoSEQ multiplex PCR assay. TCRdb holds this immuneACCESS table with in-frame rearrangements only. Some clones are missing; in checked studies, unresolved V genes explain under half, and the rest has no known cause. The sample table contains millions of clones; only one count was recorded for 95% of them. In total, the top ten clones hold under 0.15% of the sample. The sequenced sample consisted of naive CD4+ T cells sorted from blood. Sample cell subset or site, as interpreted from the label and publication: CD45RA+ positively selected. The receptor set was obtained from a man younger than 35 in good health.

About this clone: Additional DNA sequences in this sample encode the identical CDR3. V and J are TRBV7-8 and TRBJ2-5, with 7 bases lining up with TRBD1. The V and J ends lost 1 base and 5 bases, in that order; junction bases with no gene match: 1. The V gene's germline CDR1 is SGHVS and CDR2 FQNEAQ. CDR3 length equals 13 residues. In DNA, the CDR3 is TGTGCCAGCAGCTTAGGACAGGGCGAGACCCAGTACTTC. The encoded protein is CASSLGQGETQYF.

The genes are TRBV7-2 and TRBJ1-2, with a tentative D call TRBD1 (6 bases). The CDR3 runs to 16 residues. The germline V and J ends were trimmed by 5 bases and 8 bases, with 24 bases remaining between them. The germline V gene has CDR1 SGHTA and CDR2 FQGNSA. As DNA, the CDR3 is TGTGCCAGCAGCGAACGAAGCGCGGGGGCGGGCGACGGCTACACCTTC. Translation gives CASSERSAGAGDGYTF.

This clone appeared once. The chain recombines TRBV10-1 with TRBJ2-1; 10 bases fit TRBD1. Germline V gene data show CDR1 as WNHNN and CDR2 as SYGVQD (reference sequence). With V trimmed by 3 bases and J by 7 bases, 3 bases remained unmatched. This CDR3 is built from 14 residues. The CDR3 protein is CASSDDRGRNEQFF. CDR3 in DNA: TGCGCCAGCAGTGACGACAGGGGGCGGAATGAGCAGTTCTTC.

With respect to this clone: Other DNA sequences in this sample translate to the same CDR3. The chain links TRBV5-1 to TRBJ1-5; no firm D call. Between the trimmed V and J ends, which lost 0 bases and 0 bases, there was a span of 7 bases. The CDR3 runs 15 residues. CDR1 and CDR2 from the germline V gene are SGHRS and YFSETQ. The CDR3 sequence: CASSLDGNSNQPQHF. The CDR3 region has the DNA TGCGCCAGCAGCTTGGACGGGAATAGCAATCAGCCCCAGCATTTT. The variable domain in full, with the rest retrieved from reference TRBV5-1 and TRBJ1-5, is KAGVTQTPRYLIKTRGQQVTLSCSPISGHRSVSWYQQTPGQGLQFLFEYFSETQRNKGNFPGRFSGRQFSNSRSEMNVSTLELGDSALYLCASSLDGNSNQPQHFGDGTRLSIL.

Notes on this clone: The sample contains more than one DNA sequence encoding this CDR3. The chain couples TRBV27 to TRBJ1-6; unclear D gene. CDR3 length equals 12 residues. Trimming removed 3 bases at V and 10 bases at J, with 7 bases between. CDR1 is MNHEY, CDR2 SMNVEV, per germline (reference sequence). The chain's CDR3 is CASSFLGSPLHF. In DNA form, the CDR3 reads TGTGCCAGCAGTTTTTTGGGATCACCCCTCCACTTT.

This clone has just one count. The chain links TRBV6-5 to TRBJ2-5, with 9 bases that match TRBD1. CDR3 length equals 16 residues. The germline gives CDR1 MNHEY, CDR2 SVGAGI. Losses at the gene ends were 4 bases for V and 1 base for J; bases not matched to a gene: 7. CDR3: CASSLQGAGVQETQYF. CDR3 DNA: TGTGCCAGCAGTTTACAGGGGGCGGGAGTCCAAGAGACCCAGTACTTC.

The chain employs TRBV5-1 and TRBJ2-7; 9 bases are a match to TRBD1. In germline, CDR1 is SGHRS, CDR2 YFSETQ. The V and J ends lost 4 bases and 3 bases, in that order; junction bases with no gene match: 11. The CDR3 runs 16 residues. In DNA, the CDR3 is TGCGCCAGCAGCATGGGGCCTGGGACAGGGATCTACGAGCAGTACTTC. Its protein is CASSMGPGTGIYEQYF.